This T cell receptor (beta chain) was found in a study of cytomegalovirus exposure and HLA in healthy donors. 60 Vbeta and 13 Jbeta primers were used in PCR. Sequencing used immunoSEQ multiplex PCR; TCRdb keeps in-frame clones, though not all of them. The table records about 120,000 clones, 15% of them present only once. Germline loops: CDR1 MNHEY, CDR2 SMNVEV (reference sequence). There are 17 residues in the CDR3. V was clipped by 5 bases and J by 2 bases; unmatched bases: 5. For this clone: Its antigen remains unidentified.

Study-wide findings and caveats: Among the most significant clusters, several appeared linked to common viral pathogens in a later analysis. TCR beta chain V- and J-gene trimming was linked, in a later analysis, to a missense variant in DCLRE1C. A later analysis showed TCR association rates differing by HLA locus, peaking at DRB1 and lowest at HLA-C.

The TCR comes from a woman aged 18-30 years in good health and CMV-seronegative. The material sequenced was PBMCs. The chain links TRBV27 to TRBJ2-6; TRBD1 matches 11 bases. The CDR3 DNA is TGTGCCAGCAGTAGACCGGGACAGGGGGCTGGGGCCAACGTCCTGACTTTC. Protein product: CASSRPGQGAGANVLTF.